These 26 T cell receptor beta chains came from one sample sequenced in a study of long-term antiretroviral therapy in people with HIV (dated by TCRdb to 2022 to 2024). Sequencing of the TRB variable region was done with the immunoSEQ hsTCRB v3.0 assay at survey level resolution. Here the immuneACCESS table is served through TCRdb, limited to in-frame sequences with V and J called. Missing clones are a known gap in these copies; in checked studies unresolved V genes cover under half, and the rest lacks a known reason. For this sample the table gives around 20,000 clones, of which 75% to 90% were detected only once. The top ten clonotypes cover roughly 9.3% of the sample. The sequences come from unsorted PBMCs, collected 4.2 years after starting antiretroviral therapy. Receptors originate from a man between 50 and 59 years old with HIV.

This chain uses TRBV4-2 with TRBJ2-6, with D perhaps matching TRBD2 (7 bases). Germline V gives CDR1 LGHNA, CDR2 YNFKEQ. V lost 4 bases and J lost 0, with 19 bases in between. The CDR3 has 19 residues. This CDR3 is CASSRRTGGPGSGANVLTF. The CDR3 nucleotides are TGTGCCAGCAGCCGTCGGACGGGGGGCCCGGGCTCTGGGGCCAACGTCCTGACTTTC.

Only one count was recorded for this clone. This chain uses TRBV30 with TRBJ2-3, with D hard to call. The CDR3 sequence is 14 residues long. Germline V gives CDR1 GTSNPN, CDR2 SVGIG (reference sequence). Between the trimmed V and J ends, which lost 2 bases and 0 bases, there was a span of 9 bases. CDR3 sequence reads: CAWSPASSTDTQYF. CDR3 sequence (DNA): TGTGCCTGGAGTCCGGCCTCTAGCACAGATACGCAGTATTTT.

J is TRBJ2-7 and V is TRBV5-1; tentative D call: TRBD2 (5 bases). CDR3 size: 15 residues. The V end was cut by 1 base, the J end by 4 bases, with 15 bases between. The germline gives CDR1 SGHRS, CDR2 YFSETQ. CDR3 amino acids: CASSLYSGNQYEQYF. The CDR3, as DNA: TGCGCCAGCAGCTTGTATTCGGGGAATCAATACGAGCAGTACTTC.

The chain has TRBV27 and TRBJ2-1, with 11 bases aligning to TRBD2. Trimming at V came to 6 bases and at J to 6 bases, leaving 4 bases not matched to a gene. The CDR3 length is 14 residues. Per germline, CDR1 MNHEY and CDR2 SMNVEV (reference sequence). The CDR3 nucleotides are TGTGCCAGCAGGCTTAGCGGGGGGGGCAATGAGCAGTTCTTC. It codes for CASRLSGGGNEQFF.

CDR3 nucleotides: TGTGCCAGCAGCTTAGCCCCGGACAGGGGCTATAATTCACCCCTCCACTTT. Protein sequence: CASSLAPDRGYNSPLHF. The chain employs TRBV11-2 and TRBJ1-6; TRBD1 aligns across 9 bases. The CDR3 sequence is 17 residues long. The germline CDR1 and CDR2 sequences are SGHAT and FQNNGV. Germline trimming cut 1 base from V and 3 bases from J; bases unmatched to any gene: 4.

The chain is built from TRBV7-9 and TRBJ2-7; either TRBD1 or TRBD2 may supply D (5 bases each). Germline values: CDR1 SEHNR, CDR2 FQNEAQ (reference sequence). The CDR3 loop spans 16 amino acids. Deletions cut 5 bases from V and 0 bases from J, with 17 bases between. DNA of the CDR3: TGTGCCAGCAGCCACACCGGGACCGTTCCCTCCTACGAGCAGTACTTC. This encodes CASSHTGTVPSYEQYF.

The CDR3 here is CASSLRGQSSYEQYF. DNA of the CDR3: TGTGCCAGCAGCTTAAGGGGACAGTCCTCCTACGAGCAGTACTTC. V is TRBV13 and J is TRBJ2-7; 7 bases agree with TRBD1. The V gene end was trimmed by 2 bases and the J gene end by 0 bases; junction bases not matched to a gene: 4. The CDR3 sequence is 15 residues long. Germline V gene data show CDR1 as PRHDT and CDR2 as FYEKMQ (reference sequence).

As DNA, the CDR3 is TGTGCCAGTAGTTCAACCGGGACAGGGTGGAATACGCAGTATTTT. It encodes CASSSTGTGWNTQYF. The chain recombines TRBV19 with TRBJ2-3, with 9 bases fitting TRBD1. V trimming: 5 bases; J trimming: 7 bases; junction bases outside the gene matches: 10. The V gene's germline CDR1 is LNHDA and CDR2 SQIVND (reference sequence). CDR3 length equals 15 residues.

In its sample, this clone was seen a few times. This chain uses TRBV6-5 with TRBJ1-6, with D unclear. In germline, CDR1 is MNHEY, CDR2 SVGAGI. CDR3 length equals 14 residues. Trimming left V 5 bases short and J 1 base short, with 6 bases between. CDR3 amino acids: CASSPGSYNSPLHF. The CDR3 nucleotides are TGTGCCAGCAGTCCCGGGTCCTATAATTCACCCCTCCACTTT.

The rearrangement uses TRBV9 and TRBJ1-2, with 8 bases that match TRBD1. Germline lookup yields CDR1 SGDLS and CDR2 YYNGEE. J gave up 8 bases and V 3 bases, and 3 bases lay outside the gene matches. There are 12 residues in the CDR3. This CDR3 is CASSGTGLGYTF. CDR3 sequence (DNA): TGTGCCAGCAGCGGGACAGGGTTGGGCTACACCTTC.

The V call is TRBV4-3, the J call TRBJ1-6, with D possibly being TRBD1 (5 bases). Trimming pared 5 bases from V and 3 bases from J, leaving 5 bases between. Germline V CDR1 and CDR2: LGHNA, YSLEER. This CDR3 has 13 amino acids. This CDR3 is CASSGGYNSPLHF. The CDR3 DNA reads TGCGCCAGCAGCGGGGGCTATAATTCACCCCTCCACTTT.

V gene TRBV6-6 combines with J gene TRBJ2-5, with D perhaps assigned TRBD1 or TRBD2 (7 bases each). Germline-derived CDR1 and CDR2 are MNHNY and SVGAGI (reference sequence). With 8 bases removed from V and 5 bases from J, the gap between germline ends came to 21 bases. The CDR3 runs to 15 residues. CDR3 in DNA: TGTGCCAGCCTCAGGGGGGGGCAGCCCTCGGAGACCCAGTACTTC. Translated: CASLRGGQPSETQYF.

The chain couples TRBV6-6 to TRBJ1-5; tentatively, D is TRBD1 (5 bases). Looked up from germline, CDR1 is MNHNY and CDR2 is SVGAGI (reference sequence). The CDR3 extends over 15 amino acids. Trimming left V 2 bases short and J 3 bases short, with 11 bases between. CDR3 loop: CASSYGGAVNQPQHF. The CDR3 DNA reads TGTGCCAGCAGTTACGGAGGGGCCGTCAATCAGCCCCAGCATTTT.

In DNA, the CDR3 is TGCGCCAGCAGTGACCCCGGGGGGGCCTCCGCAGATACGCAGTATTTT. This encodes CASSDPGGASADTQYF. This chain joins TRBV10-2 and TRBJ2-3; 8 bases align to TRBD2. The germline gives CDR1 WSHSY, CDR2 SAAADI. The CDR3 is 16 amino acids. The V and J ends lost 3 bases and 4 bases, in that order; junction bases with no gene match: 9.

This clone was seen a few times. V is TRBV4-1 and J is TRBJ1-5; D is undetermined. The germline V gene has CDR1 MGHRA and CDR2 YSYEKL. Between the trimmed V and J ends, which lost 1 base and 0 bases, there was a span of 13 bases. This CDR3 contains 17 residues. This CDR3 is CASSQGESGRSNQPQHF. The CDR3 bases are TGCGCCAGCAGCCAAGGCGAGTCAGGACGTAGCAATCAGCCCCAGCATTTT.

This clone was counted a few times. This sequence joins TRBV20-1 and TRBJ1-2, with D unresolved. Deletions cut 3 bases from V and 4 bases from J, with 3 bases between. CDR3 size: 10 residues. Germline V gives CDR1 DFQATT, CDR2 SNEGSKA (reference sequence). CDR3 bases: TGCAGTGCTAGTTCCTATGGCTACACCTTC. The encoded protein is CSASSYGYTF.

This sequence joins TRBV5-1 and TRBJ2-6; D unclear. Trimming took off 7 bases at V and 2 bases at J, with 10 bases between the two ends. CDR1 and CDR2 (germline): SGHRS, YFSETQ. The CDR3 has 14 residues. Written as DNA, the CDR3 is TGCGCCAGCGTCCCGGTCCCTGGGGCCAACGTCCTGACTTTC. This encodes CASVPVPGANVLTF.

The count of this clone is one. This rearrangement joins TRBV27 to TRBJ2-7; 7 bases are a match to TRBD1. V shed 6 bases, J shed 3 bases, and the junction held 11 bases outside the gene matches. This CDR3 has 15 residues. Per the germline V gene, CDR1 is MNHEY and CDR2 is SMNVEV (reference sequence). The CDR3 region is CASSSPKQGSYEQYF. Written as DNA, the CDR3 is TGTGCCAGCAGCTCACCCAAACAGGGGAGCTACGAGCAGTACTTC.

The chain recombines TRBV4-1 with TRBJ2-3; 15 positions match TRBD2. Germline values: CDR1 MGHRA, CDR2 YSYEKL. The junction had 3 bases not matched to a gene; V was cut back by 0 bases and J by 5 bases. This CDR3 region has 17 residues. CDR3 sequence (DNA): TGCGCCAGCAGCCAAGAGGGACTAGCGGGGGGTGTAGATACGCAGTATTTT. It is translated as CASSQEGLAGGVDTQYF.

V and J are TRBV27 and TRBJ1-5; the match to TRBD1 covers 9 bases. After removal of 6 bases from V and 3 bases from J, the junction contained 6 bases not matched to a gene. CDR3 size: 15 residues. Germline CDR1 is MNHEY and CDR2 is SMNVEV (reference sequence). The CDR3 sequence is CASSPQGAPNQPQHF. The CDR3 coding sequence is TGTGCCAGCAGCCCACAGGGGGCCCCCAATCAGCCCCAGCATTTT.

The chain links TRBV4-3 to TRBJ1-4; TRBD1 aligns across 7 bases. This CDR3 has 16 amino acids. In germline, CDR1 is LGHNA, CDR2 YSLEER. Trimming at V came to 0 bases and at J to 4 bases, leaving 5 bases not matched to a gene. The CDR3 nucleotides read TGCGCCAGCAGCCAAGATCCGGGACAGTTTAATGAAAAACTGTTTTTT. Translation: CASSQDPGQFNEKLFF.

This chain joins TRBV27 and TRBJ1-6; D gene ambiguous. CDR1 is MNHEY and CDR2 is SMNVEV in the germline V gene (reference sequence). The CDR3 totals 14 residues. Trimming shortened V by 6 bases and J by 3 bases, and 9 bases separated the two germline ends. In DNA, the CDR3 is TGTGCCAGCAGAGAGAACAGCTATAATTCACCCCTCCACTTT. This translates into CASRENSYNSPLHF.

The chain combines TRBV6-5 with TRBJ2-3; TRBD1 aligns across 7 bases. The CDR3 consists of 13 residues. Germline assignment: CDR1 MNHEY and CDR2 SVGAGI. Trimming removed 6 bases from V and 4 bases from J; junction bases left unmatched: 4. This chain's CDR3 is CASRRGGADTQYF. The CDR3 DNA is TGTGCCAGCAGGAGAGGGGGCGCAGATACGCAGTATTTT.

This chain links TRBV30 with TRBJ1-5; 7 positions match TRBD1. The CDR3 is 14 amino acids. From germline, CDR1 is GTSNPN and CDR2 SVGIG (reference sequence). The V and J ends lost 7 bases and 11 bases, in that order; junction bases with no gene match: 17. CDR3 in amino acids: CAFDREGAYRTQHF. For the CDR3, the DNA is TGTGCCTTCGACAGGGAAGGGGCCTATCGGACCCAGCATTTT.

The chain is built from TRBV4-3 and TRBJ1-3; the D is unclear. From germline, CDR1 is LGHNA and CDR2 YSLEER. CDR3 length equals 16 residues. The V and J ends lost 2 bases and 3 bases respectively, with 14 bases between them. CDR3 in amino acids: CASSQTSPGLGNTIYF. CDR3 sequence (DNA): TGCGCCAGCAGCCAAACCTCTCCGGGTCTTGGAAACACCATATATTTT.

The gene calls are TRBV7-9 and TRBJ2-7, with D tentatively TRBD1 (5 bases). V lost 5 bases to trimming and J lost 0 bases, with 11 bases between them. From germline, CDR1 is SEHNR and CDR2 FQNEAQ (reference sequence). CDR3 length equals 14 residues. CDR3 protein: CASSTGPPSYEQYF. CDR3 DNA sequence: TGTGCCAGCAGCACAGGACCCCCCTCCTACGAGCAGTACTTC.